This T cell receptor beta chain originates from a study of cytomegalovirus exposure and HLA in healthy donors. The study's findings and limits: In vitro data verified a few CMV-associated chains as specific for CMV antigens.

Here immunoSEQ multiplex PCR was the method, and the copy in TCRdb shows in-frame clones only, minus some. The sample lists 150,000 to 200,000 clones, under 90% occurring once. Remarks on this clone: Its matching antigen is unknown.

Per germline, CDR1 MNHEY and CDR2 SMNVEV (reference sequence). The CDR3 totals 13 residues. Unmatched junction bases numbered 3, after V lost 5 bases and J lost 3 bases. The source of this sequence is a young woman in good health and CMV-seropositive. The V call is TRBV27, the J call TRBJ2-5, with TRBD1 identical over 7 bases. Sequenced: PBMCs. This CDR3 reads CASSRDREETQYF. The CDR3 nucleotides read TGTGCCAGCAGTCGCGACAGGGAAGAGACCCAGTACTTC.